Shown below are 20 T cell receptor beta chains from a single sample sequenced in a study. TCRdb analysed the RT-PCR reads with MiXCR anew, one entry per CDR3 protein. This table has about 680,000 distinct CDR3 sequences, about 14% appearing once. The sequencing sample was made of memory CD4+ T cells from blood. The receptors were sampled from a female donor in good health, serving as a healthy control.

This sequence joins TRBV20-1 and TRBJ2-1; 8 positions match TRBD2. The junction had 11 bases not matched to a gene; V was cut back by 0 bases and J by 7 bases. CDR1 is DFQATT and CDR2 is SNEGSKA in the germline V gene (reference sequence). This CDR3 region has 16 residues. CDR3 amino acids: CSAREGGAGVSNEQFF. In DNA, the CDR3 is TGCAGTGCTAGAGAGGGGGGAGCGGGAGTGTCGAATGAGCAGTTCTTC.

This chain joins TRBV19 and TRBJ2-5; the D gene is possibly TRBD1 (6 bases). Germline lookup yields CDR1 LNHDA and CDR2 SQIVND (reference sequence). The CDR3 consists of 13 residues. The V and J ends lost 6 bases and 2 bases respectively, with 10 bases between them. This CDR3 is CASSNRAQETQYF. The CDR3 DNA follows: TGTGCCAGTAGCAACAGGGCACAAGAGACCCAGTACTTC.

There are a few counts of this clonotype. The CDR3 loop reads CASSLDRAPQETQYF. In nucleotides, the CDR3 is TGTGCCAGCAGTTTGGACAGGGCTCCCCAAGAGACCCAGTACTTC. The rearrangement joins TRBV12-3 or TRBV12-4 to TRBJ2-5, with 8 bases matching TRBD1. J was trimmed by 1 base and V by 3 bases; bases with no gene match: 4. The CDR3 runs to 15 residues.

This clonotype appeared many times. CDR3 in amino acids: CASSLGYLEDTQYF. The CDR3 DNA is TGTGCCAGCAGCTTAGGCTACTTGGAGGATACGCAGTATTTT. The chain is built from TRBV7-3 and TRBJ2-3; D is undetermined. Trimming shortened V by 2 bases and J by 6 bases, and 12 bases separated the two germline ends. This CDR3 is 14 amino acids long. Germline CDR1 and CDR2: SGHTA and FQGTGA.

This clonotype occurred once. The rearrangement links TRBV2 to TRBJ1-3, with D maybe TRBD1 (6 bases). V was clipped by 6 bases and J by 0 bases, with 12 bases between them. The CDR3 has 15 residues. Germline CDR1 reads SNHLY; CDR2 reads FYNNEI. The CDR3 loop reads CASRGTLGSGNTIYF. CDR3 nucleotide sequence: TGTGCCAGCAGGGGGACATTGGGCTCTGGAAACACCATATATTTT. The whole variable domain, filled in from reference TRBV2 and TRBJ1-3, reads EPEVTQTPSHQVTQMGQEVILRCVPISNHLYFYWYRQILGQKVEFLVSFYNNEISEKSEIFDDQFSVERPDGSNFTLKIRSTKLEDSAMYFCASRGTLGSGNTIYFGEGSWLTVV.

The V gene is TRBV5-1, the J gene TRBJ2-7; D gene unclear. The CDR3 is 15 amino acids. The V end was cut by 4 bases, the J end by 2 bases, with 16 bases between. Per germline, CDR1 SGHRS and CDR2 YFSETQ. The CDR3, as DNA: TGCGCCAGCAGCGAAGACGCTCTTCACGCCTACGAGCAGTACTTC. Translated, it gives CASSEDALHAYEQYF.

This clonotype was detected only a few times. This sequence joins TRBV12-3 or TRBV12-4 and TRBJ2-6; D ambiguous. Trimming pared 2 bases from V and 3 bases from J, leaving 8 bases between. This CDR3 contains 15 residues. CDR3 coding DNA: TGTGCCAGCAGTTTAAATGGCGATGGGGCCAACGTCCTGACTTTC. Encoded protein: CASSLNGDGANVLTF.

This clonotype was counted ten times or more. The CDR3 sequence is CASSHGLATSWGTDTQYF. The CDR3 DNA is TGTGCCAGCAGCCACGGACTAGCCACCTCCTGGGGCACAGATACGCAGTATTTT. The V gene is TRBV7-2, the J gene TRBJ2-3, with TRBD2 matching 8 bases. V shed 5 bases, J shed 1 base, and the junction held 14 bases outside the gene matches. This CDR3 contains 18 residues. In germline, CDR1 is SGHTA, CDR2 FQGNSA.

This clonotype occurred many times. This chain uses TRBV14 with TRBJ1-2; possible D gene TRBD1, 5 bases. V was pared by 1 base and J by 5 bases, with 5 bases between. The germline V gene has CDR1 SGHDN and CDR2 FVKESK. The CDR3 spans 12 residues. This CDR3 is CASSQGQYGYTF. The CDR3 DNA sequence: TGTGCCAGCAGCCAAGGACAGTATGGCTACACCTTC.

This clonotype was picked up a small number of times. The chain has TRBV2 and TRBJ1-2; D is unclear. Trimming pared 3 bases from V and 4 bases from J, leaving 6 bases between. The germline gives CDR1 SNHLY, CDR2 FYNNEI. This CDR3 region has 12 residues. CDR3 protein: CASSERTYGYTF. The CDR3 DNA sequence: TGTGCCAGCAGTGAGAGGACCTATGGCTACACCTTC.

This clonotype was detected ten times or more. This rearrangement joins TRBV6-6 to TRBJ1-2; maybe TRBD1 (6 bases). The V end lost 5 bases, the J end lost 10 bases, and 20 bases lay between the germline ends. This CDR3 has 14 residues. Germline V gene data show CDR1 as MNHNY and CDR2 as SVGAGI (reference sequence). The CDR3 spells CASSPSDRHGDYTF. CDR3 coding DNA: TGTGCCAGCAGTCCATCCGACAGGCACGGGGACTACACCTTC.

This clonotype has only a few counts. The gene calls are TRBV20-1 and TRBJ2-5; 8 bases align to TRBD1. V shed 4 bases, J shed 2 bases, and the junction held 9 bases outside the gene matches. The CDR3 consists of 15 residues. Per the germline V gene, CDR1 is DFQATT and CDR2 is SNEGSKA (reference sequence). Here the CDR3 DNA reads TGCAGTGCTACGAGCCCGGGACAGGCACAAGAGACCCAGTACTTC. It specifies CSATSPGQAQETQYF.

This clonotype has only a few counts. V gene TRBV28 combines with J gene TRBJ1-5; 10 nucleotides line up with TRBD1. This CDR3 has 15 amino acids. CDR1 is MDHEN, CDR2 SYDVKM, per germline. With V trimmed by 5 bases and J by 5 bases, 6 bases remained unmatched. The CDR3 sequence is CASSRPGTGDQPQHF. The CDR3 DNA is TGTGCCAGCAGTCGTCCCGGGACAGGGGATCAGCCCCAGCATTTT.

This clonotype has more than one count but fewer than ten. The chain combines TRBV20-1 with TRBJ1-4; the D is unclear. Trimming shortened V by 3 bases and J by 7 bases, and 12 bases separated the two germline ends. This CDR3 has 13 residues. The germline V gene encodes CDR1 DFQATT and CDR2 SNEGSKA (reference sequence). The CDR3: CSASWERGEKLFF. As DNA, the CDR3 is TGCAGTGCTAGCTGGGAACGGGGTGAAAAACTGTTTTTT.

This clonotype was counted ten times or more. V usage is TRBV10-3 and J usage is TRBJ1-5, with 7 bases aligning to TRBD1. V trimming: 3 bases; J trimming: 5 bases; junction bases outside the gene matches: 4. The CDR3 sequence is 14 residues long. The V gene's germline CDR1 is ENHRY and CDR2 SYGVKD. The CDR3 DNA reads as TGTGCCATCAGTGATGGGCAGGGGGATCAGCCCCAGCATTTT. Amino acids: CAISDGQGDQPQHF.

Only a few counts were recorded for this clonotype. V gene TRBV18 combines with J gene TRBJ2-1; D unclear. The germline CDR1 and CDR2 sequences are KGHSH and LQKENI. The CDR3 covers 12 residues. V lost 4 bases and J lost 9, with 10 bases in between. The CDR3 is CASSLTHSEQFF. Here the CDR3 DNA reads TGTGCCAGCTCACTGACCCATAGTGAGCAGTTCTTC.

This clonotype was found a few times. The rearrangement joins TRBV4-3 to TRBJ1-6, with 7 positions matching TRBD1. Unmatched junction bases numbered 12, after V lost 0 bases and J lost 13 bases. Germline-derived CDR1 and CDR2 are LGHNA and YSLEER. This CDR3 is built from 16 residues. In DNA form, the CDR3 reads TGCGCCAGCAGCCAAGATGTGGGAGGGACAGCTGGGCCCCTCCACTTT. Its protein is CASSQDVGGTAGPLHF.

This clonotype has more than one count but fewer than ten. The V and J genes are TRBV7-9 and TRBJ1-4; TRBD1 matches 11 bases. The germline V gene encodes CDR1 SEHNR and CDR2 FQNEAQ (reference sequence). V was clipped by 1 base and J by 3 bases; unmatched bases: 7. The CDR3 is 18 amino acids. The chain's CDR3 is CASSLGTGGRSANEKLFF. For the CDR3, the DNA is TGTGCCAGCAGCTTAGGGACAGGGGGCCGTTCGGCTAATGAAAAACTGTTTTTT.

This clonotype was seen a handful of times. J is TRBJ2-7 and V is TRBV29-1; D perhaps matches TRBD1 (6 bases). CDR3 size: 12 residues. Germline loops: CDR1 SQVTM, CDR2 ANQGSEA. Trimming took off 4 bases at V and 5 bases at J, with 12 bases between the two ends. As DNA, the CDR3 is TGCAGCGTTGTGGGGGCACTAGACGAGCAGTACTTC. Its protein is CSVVGALDEQYF.

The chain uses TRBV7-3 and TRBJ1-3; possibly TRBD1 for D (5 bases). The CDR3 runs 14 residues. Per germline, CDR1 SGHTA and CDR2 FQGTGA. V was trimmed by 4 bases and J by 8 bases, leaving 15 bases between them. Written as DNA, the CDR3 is TGTGCCAGCAGCTCCGGCCCAGGGCCCTACACCATATATTTT. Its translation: CASSSGPGPYTIYF.